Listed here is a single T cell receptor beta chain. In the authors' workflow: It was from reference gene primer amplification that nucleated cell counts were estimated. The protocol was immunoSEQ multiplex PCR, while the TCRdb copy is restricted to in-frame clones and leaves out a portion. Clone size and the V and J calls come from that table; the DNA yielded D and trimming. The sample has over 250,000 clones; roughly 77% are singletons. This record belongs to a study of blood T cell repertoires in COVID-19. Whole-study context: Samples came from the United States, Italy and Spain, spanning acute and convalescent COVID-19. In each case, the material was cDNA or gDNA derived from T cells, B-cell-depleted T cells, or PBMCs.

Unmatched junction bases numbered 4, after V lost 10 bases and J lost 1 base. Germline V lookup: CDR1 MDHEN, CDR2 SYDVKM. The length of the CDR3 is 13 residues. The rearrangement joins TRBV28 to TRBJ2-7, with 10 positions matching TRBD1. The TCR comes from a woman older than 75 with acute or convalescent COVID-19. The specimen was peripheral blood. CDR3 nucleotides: TGTGCCACCAGGGACAGGGGTTCCTACGAGCAGTACTTC. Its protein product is CATRDRGSYEQYF.